This is a list of T cell receptor beta chains from one sample in a study of blood T cell repertoires in COVID-19. Here immunoSEQ multiplex PCR was the method, and the copy in TCRdb shows in-frame clones only, minus some. The table records 200,000 to 250,000 clones, about 80% of them present only once. Source material: peripheral blood. The receptors come from a woman between 50 and 59 years old with acute or convalescent COVID-19. The CDR3 runs from the conserved cysteine through the conserved F or W. D genes are given only for firm matches. Clone size is not always given. Where it is, it says once, few, many or a class for expanded clones.

j_call clone_size v_call d_call cdr3_length cdr3_aa cdr3_nt
TRBJ2-5 few TRBV24-1 - 15 CATSERDNLRETQYF TGTGCCACCAGTGAACGGGACAACCTGAGAGAGACCCAGTACTTC
TRBJ2-7 - TRBV19 - 13 CASKGGGSYEQYF TGTGCCAGTAAAGGGGGTGGTTCCTACGAGCAGTACTTC
TRBJ2-3 once TRBV3-1/TRBV3-2 TRBD2 19 CASSQITLYLAGSTDTQYF TGTGCCAGCAGCCAGATTACCTTGTACTTAGCGGGAAGCACAGATACGCAGTATTTT
TRBJ2-7 - TRBV28 TRBD2 16 CASSSISGGRPHEQYF TGTGCCAGCAGTTCGATCAGCGGGGGCCGCCCCCACGAGCAGTACTTC
TRBJ1-5 once TRBV23-1 - 17 CASSQPRGSPSGQPQHF TGCGCCAGCAGTCAGCCTAGAGGGAGTCCCTCCGGTCAGCCCCAGCATTTT
TRBJ2-7 - TRBV7-9 TRBD1 14 CASSLSGTGYEQYF TGTGCCAGCAGCTTATCCGGGACAGGGTACGAGCAGTACTTC
TRBJ1-4 - TRBV4-1 TRBD1 16 CASSQAAGTATEKLFF TGCGCCAGCAGCCAAGCCGCCGGGACAGCCACTGAAAAACTGTTTTTT
TRBJ2-3 few TRBV4-2 - 13 CASSQDAKDTQYF TGTGCCAGCAGCCAAGATGCTAAAGATACGCAGTATTTT
TRBJ1-2 - TRBV30 - 12 CAWSESVYGYTF TGTGCCTGGAGTGAGTCAGTTTATGGCTACACCTTC
TRBJ2-7 - TRBV5-8 TRBD1 13 CASTKNRGYEQYF TGTGCCAGCACCAAAAACAGGGGATACGAGCAGTACTTC
TRBJ1-1 - TRBV15 - 13 CATSTSPDTEAFF TGTGCCACCAGCACCTCGCCAGACACTGAAGCTTTCTTT
TRBJ2-2 few TRBV18 - 16 CASSPTMGLDTGELFF TGTGCCAGCTCACCTACGATGGGCTTGGACACCGGGGAGCTGTTTTTT
TRBJ2-1 few TRBV5-1 TRBD2 17 CASSSGPAGVSYNEQFF TGCGCCAGCAGCTCCGGGCCAGCGGGGGTGTCCTACAATGAGCAGTTCTTC